The present TCR beta chain was sequenced within a study of human T cells and chemical hapten exposure. In germline, CDR1 is GTSNPN, CDR2 SVGIG (reference sequence). V shed 1 base and J shed 3 bases, with 4 bases lying between them. This CDR3 has 11 residues. This clonotype was observed many times. TCRdb re-derived calls from the RACE reads in MiXCR, one entry per CDR3 protein. The table shows 300,000 to 450,000 distinct CDR3 sequences, with approximately 5.1% occurring only once. Time point in this sample: pre-sensitization, week 0. Described treatment: therapeutic diphenylcyclopropenone sensitization with weekly scalp DPC. Drawing of blood took place ahead of applying each patch test.

The chain has TRBV30 and TRBJ2-7; no definite D call. The sequences come from whole blood, collected in connection with sensitization to the hapten diphenylcyclopropenone (DPC). This sequence originates from a woman aged 45 to 65 with alopecia areata. Some clones in this sample may be carry-over from other donors' samples. CDR3 bases: TGTGCCTGGAGTGAGTACTACGAGCAGTACTTC. Translating it yields CAWSEYYEQYF. The full variable domain, rest sourced from reference TRBV30 and TRBJ2-7, is SQTIHQWPATLVQPVGSPLSLECTVEGTSNPNLYWYRQAAGRGLQLLFYSVGIGQISSEVPQNLSASRPQDRQFILSSKKLLLSDSGFYLCAWSEYYEQYFGPGTRLTVT.